The present T cell receptor (beta chain) was sequenced within a study of blood T cell repertoires in COVID-19. Study context: The analysed material was cDNA or gDNA that came from T cells, B-cell-depleted T cells, or PBMCs.

TCRdb's copy holds only in-frame clones and misses some; the assay was immunoSEQ multiplex PCR. The repertoire includes some 150,000 clones, 79% of them detected once, and over 8.5% sits in the top ten. The CDR3 length is 12 residues. The germline V and J ends were trimmed by 7 bases and 4 bases, with 8 bases remaining between them. Germline CDR1 is MDHEN and CDR2 is SYDVKM. This chain links TRBV28 with TRBJ2-1; D uncertain. The sequenced sample was peripheral blood. This receptor was obtained from a man aged 50-59 years with active or convalescent COVID-19. The CDR3 sequence is CASTMRYNEQFF. The CDR3 bases are TGTGCCAGCACCATGCGGTACAATGAGCAGTTCTTC.